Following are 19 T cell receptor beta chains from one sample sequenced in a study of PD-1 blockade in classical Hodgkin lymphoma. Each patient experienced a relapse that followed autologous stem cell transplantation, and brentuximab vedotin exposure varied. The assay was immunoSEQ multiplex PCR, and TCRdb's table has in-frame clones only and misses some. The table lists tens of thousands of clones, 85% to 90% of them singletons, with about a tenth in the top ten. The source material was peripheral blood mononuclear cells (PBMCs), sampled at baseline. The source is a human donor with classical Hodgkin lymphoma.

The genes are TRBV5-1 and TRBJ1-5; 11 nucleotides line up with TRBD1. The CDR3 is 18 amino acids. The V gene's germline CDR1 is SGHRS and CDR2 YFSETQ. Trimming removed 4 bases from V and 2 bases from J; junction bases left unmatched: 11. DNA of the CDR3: TGCGCCAGCAGCCCCGGACAGGGGGCCGATAAGGGCAATCAGCCCCAGCATTTT. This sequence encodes CASSPGQGADKGNQPQHF.

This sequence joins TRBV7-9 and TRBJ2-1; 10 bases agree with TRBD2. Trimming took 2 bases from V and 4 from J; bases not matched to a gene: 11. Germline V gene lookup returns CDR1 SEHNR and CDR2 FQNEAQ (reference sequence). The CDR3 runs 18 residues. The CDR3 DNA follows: TGTGCCAGCAGCTTAAGAGGTAGCGGGGGGTCCCTATACAATGAGCAGTTCTTC. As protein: CASSLRGSGGSLYNEQFF. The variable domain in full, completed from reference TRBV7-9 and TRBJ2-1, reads DTGVSQNPRHKITKRGQNVTFRCDPISEHNRLYWYRQTLGQGPEFLTYFQNEAQLEKSRLLSDRFSAERPKGSFSTLEIQRTEQGDSAMYLCASSLRGSGGSLYNEQFFGPGTRLTVL.

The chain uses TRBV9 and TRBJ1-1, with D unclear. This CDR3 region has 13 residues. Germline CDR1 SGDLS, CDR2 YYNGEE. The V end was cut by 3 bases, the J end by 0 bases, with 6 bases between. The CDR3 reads CASSERMNTEAFF. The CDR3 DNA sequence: TGTGCCAGCAGCGAGAGGATGAACACTGAAGCTTTCTTT.

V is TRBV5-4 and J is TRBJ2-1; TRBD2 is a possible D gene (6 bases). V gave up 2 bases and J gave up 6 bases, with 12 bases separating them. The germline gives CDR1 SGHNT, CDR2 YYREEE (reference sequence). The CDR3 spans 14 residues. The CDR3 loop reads CASSFSGPRNEQFF. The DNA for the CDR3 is TGTGCCAGCAGCTTTAGCGGCCCGCGCAATGAGCAGTTCTTC. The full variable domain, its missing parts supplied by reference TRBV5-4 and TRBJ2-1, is ETGVTQSPTHLIKTRGQQVTLRCSSQSGHNTVSWYQQALGQGPQFIFQYYREEENGRGNFPPRFSGLQFPNYSSELNVNALELDDSALYLCASSFSGPRNEQFFGPGTRLTVL.

CDR3 loop: CASSPYTSTYGYTF. CDR3 sequence (DNA): TGTGCCAGCTCACCCTACACCAGTACTTATGGCTACACCTTC. The V gene is TRBV18, the J gene TRBJ1-2; D is undetermined. This CDR3 contains 14 residues. V lost 3 bases and J lost 5, with 13 bases in between. Germline loops: CDR1 KGHSH, CDR2 LQKENI.

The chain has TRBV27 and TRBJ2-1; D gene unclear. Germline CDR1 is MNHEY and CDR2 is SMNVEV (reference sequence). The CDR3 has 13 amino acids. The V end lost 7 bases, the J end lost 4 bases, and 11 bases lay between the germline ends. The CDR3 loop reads CASTKREYNEQFF. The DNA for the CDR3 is TGTGCCAGCACCAAACGAGAATACAATGAGCAGTTCTTC.

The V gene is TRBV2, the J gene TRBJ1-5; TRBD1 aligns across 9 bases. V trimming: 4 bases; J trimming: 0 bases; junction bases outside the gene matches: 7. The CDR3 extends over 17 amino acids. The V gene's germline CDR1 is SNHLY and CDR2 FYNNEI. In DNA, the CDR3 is TGTGCCAGCAGTGCCGGGACAGGGAGATATAGCAATCAGCCCCAGCATTTT. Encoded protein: CASSAGTGRYSNQPQHF.

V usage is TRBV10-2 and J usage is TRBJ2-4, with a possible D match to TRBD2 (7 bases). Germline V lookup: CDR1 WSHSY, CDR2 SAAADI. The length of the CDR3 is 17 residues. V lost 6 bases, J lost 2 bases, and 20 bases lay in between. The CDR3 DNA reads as TGCGCCAGCAGGGACCTTGGGGGGGCCCAATCCAAAAACATTCAGTACTTC. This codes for CASRDLGGAQSKNIQYF.

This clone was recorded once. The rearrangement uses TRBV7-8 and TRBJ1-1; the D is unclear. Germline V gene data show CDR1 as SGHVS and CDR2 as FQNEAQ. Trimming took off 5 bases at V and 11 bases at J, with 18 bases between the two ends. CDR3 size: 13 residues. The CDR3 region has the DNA TGTGCCAGCAGCAATCCTCCGGAGGTTCGGGCTTTCTTT. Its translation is CASSNPPEVRAFF. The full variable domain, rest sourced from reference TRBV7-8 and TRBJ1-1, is GAGVSQSPRYKVAKRGQDVALRCDPISGHVSLFWYQQALGQGPEFLTYFQNEAQLDKSGLPSDRFFAERPEGSVSTLKIQRTQQEDSAVYLCASSNPPEVRAFFGQGTRLTVV.

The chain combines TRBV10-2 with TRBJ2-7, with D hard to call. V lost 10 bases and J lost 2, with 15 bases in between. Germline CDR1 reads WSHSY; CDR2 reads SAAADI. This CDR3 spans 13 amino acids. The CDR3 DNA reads TGCGCCACCCTAGTAACACCTACCTACGAGCAGTACTTC. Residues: CATLVTPTYEQYF.

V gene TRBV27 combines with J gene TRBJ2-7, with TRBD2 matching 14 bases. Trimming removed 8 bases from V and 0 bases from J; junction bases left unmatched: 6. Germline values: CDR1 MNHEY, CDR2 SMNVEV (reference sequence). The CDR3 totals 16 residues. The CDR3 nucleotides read TGTGCCAGCCGACTAGCGGGAGGGTGGGGCTCCTACGAGCAGTACTTC. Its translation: CASRLAGGWGSYEQYF.

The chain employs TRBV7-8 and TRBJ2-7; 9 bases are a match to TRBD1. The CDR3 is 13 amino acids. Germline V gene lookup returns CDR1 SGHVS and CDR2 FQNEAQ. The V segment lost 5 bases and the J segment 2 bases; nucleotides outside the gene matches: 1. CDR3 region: CASSRDRAYEQYF. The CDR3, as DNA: TGTGCCAGCAGCCGGGACAGGGCCTACGAGCAGTACTTC.

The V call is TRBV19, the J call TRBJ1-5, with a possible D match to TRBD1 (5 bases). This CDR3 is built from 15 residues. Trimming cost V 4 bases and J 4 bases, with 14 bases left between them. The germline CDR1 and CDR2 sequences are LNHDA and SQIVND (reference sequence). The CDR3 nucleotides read TGTGCCAGTAGTACCTCTCGGGGCCATAATCAGCCCCAGCATTTT. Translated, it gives CASSTSRGHNQPQHF.

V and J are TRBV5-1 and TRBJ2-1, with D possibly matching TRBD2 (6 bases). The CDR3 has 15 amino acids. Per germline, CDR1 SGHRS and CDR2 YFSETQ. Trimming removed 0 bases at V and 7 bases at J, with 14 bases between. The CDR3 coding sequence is TGCGCCAGCAGCTTGGAACCGGGAGAGTCGAATGAGCAGTTCTTC. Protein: CASSLEPGESNEQFF.

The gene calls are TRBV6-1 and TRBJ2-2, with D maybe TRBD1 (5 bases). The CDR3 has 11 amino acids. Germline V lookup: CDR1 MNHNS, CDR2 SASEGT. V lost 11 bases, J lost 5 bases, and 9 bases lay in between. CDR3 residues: CAAQGTGELFF. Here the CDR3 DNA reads TGTGCCGCCCAGGGTACCGGGGAGCTGTTTTTT.

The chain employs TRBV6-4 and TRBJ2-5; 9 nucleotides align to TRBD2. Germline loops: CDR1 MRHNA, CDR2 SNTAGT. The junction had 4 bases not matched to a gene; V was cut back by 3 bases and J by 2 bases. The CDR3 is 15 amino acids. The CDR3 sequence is CASSESSGDQETQYF. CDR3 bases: TGTGCCAGCAGTGAATCTAGCGGGGATCAAGAGACCCAGTACTTC.

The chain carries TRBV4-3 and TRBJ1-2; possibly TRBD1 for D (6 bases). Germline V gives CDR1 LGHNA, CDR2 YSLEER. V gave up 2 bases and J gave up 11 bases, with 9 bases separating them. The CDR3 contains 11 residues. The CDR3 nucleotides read TGCGCCAGCAGCCAAAACAGGGAATACACCTTC. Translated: CASSQNREYTF.

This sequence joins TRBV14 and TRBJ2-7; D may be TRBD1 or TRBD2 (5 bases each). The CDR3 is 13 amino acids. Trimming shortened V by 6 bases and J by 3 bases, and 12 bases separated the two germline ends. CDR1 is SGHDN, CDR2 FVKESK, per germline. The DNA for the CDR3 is TGTGCCAGCAGGCGGGCAGGGCGCTACGAGCAGTACTTC. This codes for CASRRAGRYEQYF.

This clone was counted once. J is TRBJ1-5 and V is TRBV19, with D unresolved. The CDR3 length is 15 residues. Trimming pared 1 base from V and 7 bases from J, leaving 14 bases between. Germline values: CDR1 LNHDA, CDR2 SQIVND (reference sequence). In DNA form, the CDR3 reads TGTGCCAGTAGTATAGTATTTTTGGTTAGCCAGCCCCAGCATTTT. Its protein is CASSIVFLVSQPQHF.